This TCR beta chain was captured by sequencing in a study of cytomegalovirus exposure and HLA in healthy donors. In the study overall: A subsequent analysis reported that the 120 or so validation repertoires were produced on the same platform that had also been used for the 550 to 750 first-cohort repertoires. Study-level findings and limits: The study listed about 150 cytomegalovirus-associated TCR beta chains.

Only in-frame clones appear in the TCRdb table, and some are missing; sequencing was by immunoSEQ multiplex PCR. The table records over 45,000 clones, approximately 93% of them present only once. Worth noting for this clone: Antigen specificity is unknown.

The donors belonged to the approximately 120-subject validation cohort, separate from the roughly 700-subject first cohort. In germline, CDR1 is SNHLY, CDR2 FYNNEI. V shed 4 bases and J shed 10 bases, with 14 bases lying between them. The CDR3 is 13 amino acids. The sequence derives from a woman under 30 in good health and CMV-seronegative. Input material: PBMCs. V usage is TRBV2 and J usage is TRBJ2-1; D uncertain. The CDR3 DNA reads TGTGCCAGCAGTGGAACGCGAGAGTACGAGCAGTTCTTC. Residues: CASSGTREYEQFF.